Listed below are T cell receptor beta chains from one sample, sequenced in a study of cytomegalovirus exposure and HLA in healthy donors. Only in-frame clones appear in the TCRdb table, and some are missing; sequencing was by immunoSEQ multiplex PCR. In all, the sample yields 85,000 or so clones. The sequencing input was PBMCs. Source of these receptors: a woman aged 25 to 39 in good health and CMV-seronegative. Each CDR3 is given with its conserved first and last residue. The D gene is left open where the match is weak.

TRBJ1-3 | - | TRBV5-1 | TGCGCCAGCAGCCCAGCAGGGTACTCTGGAAACACCATATATTTT | CASSPAGYSGNTIYF
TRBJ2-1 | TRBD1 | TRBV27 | TGTGCCAGCAGTCTACAGGGGGCCTACAATGAGCAGTTCTTC | CASSLQGAYNEQFF
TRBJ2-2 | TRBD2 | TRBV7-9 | TGTGCCAGCAGCCCTCTAGCGGGAGGGAACACCGGGGAGCTGTTTTTT | CASSPLAGGNTGELFF
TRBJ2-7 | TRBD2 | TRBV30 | TGTGCCTGGAAGGCTAGCGGGGGTTTATACGAGCAGTACTTC | CAWKASGGLYEQYF
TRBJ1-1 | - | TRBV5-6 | TGTGCCAGCAGTCAGGGGATGAACACTGAAGCTTTCTTT | CASSQGMNTEAFF
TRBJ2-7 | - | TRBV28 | TGTGCCAGCAGTTTTGAGCCCCTACAGGGCACCTACGAGCAGTACTTC | CASSFEPLQGTYEQYF
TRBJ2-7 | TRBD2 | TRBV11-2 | TGTGCCAGCAGCTTAGAAGGTAGTGGGCTAGCGGGGGGCGCCTACGAGCAGTACTTC | CASSLEGSGLAGGAYEQYF
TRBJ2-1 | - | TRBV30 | TGTGCCTGGACCCCAGCGGGCCTGCAGCAGTTCTTC | CAWTPAGLQQFF
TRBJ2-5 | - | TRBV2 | TGTGCCAGCACTCGGGGGAGGCAAGAGACCCAGTACTTC | CASTRGRQETQYF
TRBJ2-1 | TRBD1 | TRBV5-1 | TGCGCCAGCAGCTCGGACCGGACAGGGCTTGGCAATGAGCAGTTCTTC | CASSSDRTGLGNEQFF
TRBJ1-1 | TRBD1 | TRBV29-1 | TGCAGCGTCGGACAGGGGCACGTCTCCACTGAAGCTTTCTTT | CSVGQGHVSTEAFF
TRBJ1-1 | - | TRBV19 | TGTGCCAGTAGGGTTTTTTCAGGGCTCACTGAAGCTTTCTTT | CASRVFSGLTEAFF
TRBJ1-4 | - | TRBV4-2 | TGTGCCAGCAGCCGGGAGCGCGTAGGTGGGAATGAAAAACTGTTTTTT | CASSRERVGGNEKLFF
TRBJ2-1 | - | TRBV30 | TGTGCCTGGTCAACGGAGAGCTCCGACAATGAGCAGTTCTTC | CAWSTESSDNEQFF
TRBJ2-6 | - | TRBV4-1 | TGCGCCAGCAGAGGAGGGACCTCAAACTCTGGGGCCAACGTCCTGACTTTC | CASRGGTSNSGANVLTF
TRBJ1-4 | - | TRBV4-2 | TGTGCCAGCAGCCCTACTAATGAAAAACTGTTTTTT | CASSPTNEKLFF
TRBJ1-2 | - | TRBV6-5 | TGTGCCAGCAGTTACAGGGGCTATGGCTACACCTTC | CASSYRGYGYTF
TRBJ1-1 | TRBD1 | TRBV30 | TGTGCCTGGAGTGTCAGGGAGGTACGCAGGGGGAAAGCTTTCTTT | CAWSVREVRRGKAFF
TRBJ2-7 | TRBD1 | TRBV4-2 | TGTGCCAGCAGCCAAGAGGGACAGGGAAAAGGGCCCTACGAGCAGTACTTC | CASSQEGQGKGPYEQYF
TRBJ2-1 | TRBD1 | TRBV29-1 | TGCAGCGTTGGAATCGGGGGGGGGACAGGGGTCAATGAGCAGTTCTTC | CSVGIGGGTGVNEQFF
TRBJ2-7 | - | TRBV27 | TGTGCCAGCAGTCTACGACAGGCCCAAGGCCCATACGAGCAGTACTTC | CASSLRQAQGPYEQYF
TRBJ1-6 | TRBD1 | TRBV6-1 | TGTGCCAGCAGTGACCGGACAGGCCTTAATTCACCCCTCCACTTT | CASSDRTGLNSPLHF
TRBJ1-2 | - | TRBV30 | TGTGCCTGCCAGAACTATGGCTACACCTTC | CACQNYGYTF
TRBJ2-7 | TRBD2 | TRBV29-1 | TGCAGCGCAGAGGGTCTAGCGGGGGGAATCTACGAGCAGTACTTC | CSAEGLAGGIYEQYF
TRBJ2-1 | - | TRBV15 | TGTGCCACCAGCAGAGATAACCTAGCTTATGAGCAGTTCTTC | CATSRDNLAYEQFF
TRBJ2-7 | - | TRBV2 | TGTGCCAGCAGCCAGACTCAATACGAGCAGTACTTC | CASSQTQYEQYF
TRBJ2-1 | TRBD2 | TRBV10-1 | TGCGCCAGCAGCAAGGGGACTATGTTTCAGAATGAGCAGTTCTTC | CASSKGTMFQNEQFF
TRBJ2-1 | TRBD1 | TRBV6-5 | TGTGCCAGCAGTTCGACAGGGGCCTACAATGAGCAGTTCTTC | CASSSTGAYNEQFF
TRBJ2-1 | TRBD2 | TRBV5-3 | TGTGCCAGAAGCTGGGGACTAGCGGGAGATAAGAATGAGCAGTTCTTC | CARSWGLAGDKNEQFF
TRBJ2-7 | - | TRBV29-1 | TGCAGCGCCGGTGGGGGCTCCGAACCCTACGAGCAGTACTTC | CSAGGGSEPYEQYF
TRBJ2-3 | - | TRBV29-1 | TGCAGCGTTGAGAAGTGGCTCAGCACAGATACGCAGTATTTT | CSVEKWLSTDTQYF
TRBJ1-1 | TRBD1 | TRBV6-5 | TGTGCCAGCAGCCCGGGGACAGGGGGGGTCCCTGAAGCTTTCTTT | CASSPGTGGVPEAFF
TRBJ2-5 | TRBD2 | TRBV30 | TGTGCCTGGAGTGTAATAGCGGGAGGGGGAGGGACCCAGTACTTC | CAWSVIAGGGGTQYF
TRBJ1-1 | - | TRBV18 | TGTGCCAGCTCGTCCAGCGGCACAGGGCCTCGAAACACTGAAGCTTTCTTT | CASSSSGTGPRNTEAFF
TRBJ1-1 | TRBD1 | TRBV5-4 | TGTGCCAGCAGCCCGGGACAGGGAGCAGAAGCTTTCTTT | CASSPGQGAEAFF
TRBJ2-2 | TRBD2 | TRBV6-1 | TGTGCCAGCAGGACTAGCGGGGACCACACCGGGGAGCTGTTTTTT | CASRTSGDHTGELFF
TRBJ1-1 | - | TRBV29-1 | TGCGTGGGGGGAACGGCCACTGAAGCTTTCTTT | CVGGTATEAFF
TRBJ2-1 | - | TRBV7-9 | TGTGCCAGCAATCCCAACAGCGGCAATGAGCAGTTCTTC | CASNPNSGNEQFF
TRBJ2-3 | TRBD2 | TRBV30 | TGTGCCTGGGGAATCGGGGGGGGCACAGATACGCAGTATTTT | CAWGIGGGTDTQYF
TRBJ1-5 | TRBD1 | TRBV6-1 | TGTGCCAGCAGCTCGGGACAGGGGGATCAGCCCCAGCATTTT | CASSSGQGDQPQHF
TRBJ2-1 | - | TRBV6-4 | TGTGCCAGCAGTGACCCCGGACAACCCCCAACGGTAGGACGTAATGAGCAGTTCTTC | CASSDPGQPPTVGRNEQFF
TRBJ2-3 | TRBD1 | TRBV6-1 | TGTGCCAGCAGGGCTGGACAGGGGGGCGCAGATACGCAGTATTTT | CASRAGQGGADTQYF
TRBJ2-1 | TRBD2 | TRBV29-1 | TGCAGCGTCGCCACTAGCGGGAGCCCCCCCTACAATGAGCAGTTCTTC | CSVATSGSPPYNEQFF
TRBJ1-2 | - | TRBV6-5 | TGTGCCAGCAGTCCCAGGACACGGACGGGCTACACCTTC | CASSPRTRTGYTF
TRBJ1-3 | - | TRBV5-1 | TGCGCCAGCAGCCCGAACGGCCCACAGGGATCTGGAAACACCATATATTTT | CASSPNGPQGSGNTIYF
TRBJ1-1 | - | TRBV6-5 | TGTGCCAGCAGTTCCGGGAGGACTGAAGCTTTCTTT | CASSSGRTEAFF
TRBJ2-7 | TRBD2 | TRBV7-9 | TGTGCCAGCAGTATAACTAGCGGAAACGCCTACGAGCAGTACTTC | CASSITSGNAYEQYF